This T cell receptor beta chain was observed in a study of cytomegalovirus exposure and HLA in healthy donors (dated by TCRdb to the late 2010s). For context, the study as a whole: An earlier analysis of several hundred of the donors reported more than 250 Gb of sequence data and some 120 million unique TCR beta sequences from about 200 million T cells. Donor age, sex, ethnicity and CMV serostatus were compiled together with the repertoire data. Of the approximately 400 genotyped donors, approximately 80% were placed in the genetic ancestry cluster associated with self-reported Caucasian donors. All discovery cohort repertoires had been generated using a single sequencing platform. To study patterns of TCR occurrence, a later analysis re-analyzed previously published TCR beta repertoires from 666 donors and added high-resolution HLA genotyping. The number of donors typed differed by locus, with roughly 620-630 for A, B, C, DRB1 and DQB1, 522 for DQA1, about 610 for DPA1, and over 400 for DPB1. HLA typing covered class I and class II loci at four-digit resolution. Roughly five DR-DQ haplotypes were handled as single units for association and clustering, since linkage in the cohort was strong. The aim of the study was to test whether cataloging public T cell receptors could identify signatures of past pathogen exposure. Rather than drawing on any new phenotypic data, the later analysis identified candidate immune exposures from TCR beta sequences and the way those sequences occurred across donors. To decide whether each TCR beta V gene segment behaved as functional or pseudogenic, an earlier analysis of fewer than 750 of the donors relied on high-throughput TCR beta sequencing. The study used immunosequencing to profile the T cell repertoires of 670 or so subjects and linked those repertoires to cytomegalovirus serostatus. To predict cytomegalovirus infection status, the study brought together high-throughput TCR immunosequencing, statistical association of individual TCRs with disease status, and machine learning. A separate validation cohort of approximately 120 different subjects was used in addition to the 666-subject first cohort. A later genetic analysis used genome-wide SNP genotypes for about 65% of the roughly 670 donors, treating that subset as a discovery cohort. Roughly 300 gigabases of sequencing data and approximately 84 million unique TCR sequences were included in an early release covering several hundred HLA-typed donors. Among 300 to 500 genotyped donors of the cohort, an average of around 240,000 unique TCR beta nucleotide sequences was sequenced per donor, of which roughly 18% were non-productive.

Remarks on this clone: There is no known antigen for this receptor. Base qualities are not at hand, and no much larger clone is one base apart.

Library method: the immunoSEQ multiplex PCR assay. For the multiplex PCR, a mixture combining 60 forward primers for TCR Vbeta segments and 13 reverse primers for TCR Jbeta segments was used. Amplification of the CDR3 region of rearranged TCR beta genes was performed with a multiplex PCR assay on genomic DNA. On the Illumina HiSeq System, the amplified TCR beta libraries were sequenced as 87-base-pair reads. In the paper's pipeline: In a later analysis, approximately 74 million unique TCR beta chains were counted across the roughly 670 repertoires, and approximately 9.9 million of these chains were shared by at least two donors. Raw reads were error-corrected and collapsed into unique sequences with a nearest-neighbor algorithm that merged closely related sequences to remove PCR and sequencing errors. CDR3 sequences were aligned to IMGT reference sequences to assign V, D and J gene segments. Each retained sequence needed at least a six-nucleotide match to both a V gene segment and a J gene segment. A rearrangement was called productive if the CDR3 had no stop codons and remained in frame with V and J, and every other rearrangement was called non-productive. CDR3 was defined by IMGT convention, running from the second conserved V-encoded cysteine to the conserved J-encoded phenylalanine. In an earlier analysis of some 550 of the donors, sequences lacking an unambiguous match to a single V gene segment were excluded. An earlier analysis of fewer than 650 of the donors classified V segments as functional when productive rearrangements were above 56.7% and as segregating when the standard deviation between donors was above 5%. A statistical classification framework was built for diagnosing cytomegalovirus status from the catalog of TCR beta chain sequences. A later analysis assigned V and J genes by comparing TCR nucleotide sequences with IMGT/GENE-DB human TR gene sequences. In a later analysis, CDR3 sequences and most-parsimonious VDJ recombination scenarios were assigned using the TCRdist pipeline. In a later analysis, every TCR beta chain was defined by the combination of its CDR3 amino acid sequence and its V-gene family, and reads without a unique V-gene family were dropped. As a way to deal with suspected cross-contamination and a sequencing artifact, a later analysis dropped 450 to 700 nucleotide sequences that were highly shared and had low generation probability. In a later analysis, a clonal expansion index was calculated for each public chain from normalized within-repertoire ranks of inferred template counts. In a later analysis, generation probabilities were computed with a VDJ recombination model fitted to out-of-frame rearrangements, and the resulting probabilities were checked against IGoR. A later analysis scored TCR-TCR, TCR-HLA and TCR-CMV co-occurrence with hypergeometric tests, applying a repertoire-size bias correction to TCR pairs. False discovery rates were estimated in a later analysis by permuting HLA or CMV assignments 20 times. In a later analysis, co-occurring TCRs were grouped using DBSCAN, and TCRdist sequence similarity was added for clustering within HLA-allele-positive subsets. Repertoires with fewer than 30,000 or more than 120,000 public chains were left out of co-occurrence clustering, as were roughly five repertoires with anomalous nucleotide sharing. TCRdb provides this immuneACCESS table in a form limited to in-frame rearrangements. Some clones are lacking; in checked studies, under half of them reflect an unresolved V gene, and why the rest are absent is not known. That table is the source of V, J and clone size, and D and trimming were worked out from the DNA. Present in this sample are approximately 220,000 clones, 80% to 90% of which were seen just once. The biggest ten clones account for 2.5% to 3.5% of the sample.

The cohort consisted of hundreds of healthy bone marrow donors. At the time of sampling, every cohort member was nominally healthy, though immune exposures that went unrecorded were likely present. The donor was CMV seronegative and was included in the group of several hundred seronegative cohort members. A peripheral blood sample was collected from each donor, and TCR beta sequencing was performed on peripheral blood mononuclear cells. The Qiagen DNeasy Blood Extraction Kit was used to extract genomic DNA from the blood cell samples. The paper's findings and limits, for the study overall: The only immune exposure information available for the cohort was CMV serostatus. Approximately 16 rarely observed V segments, including chromosome 9 orphons, were excluded from the earlier analysis of several hundred of the donors because counts were too low. A further reported finding was that TCR beta sequences accurately predicted the HLA-A and HLA-B alleles for most subjects in the first cohort. Because the 87-base-pair reads could not distinguish some IMGT-functional V segments, including TRBV6-2 and TRBV6-3, those segments were excluded. The classifier was reported to diagnose cytomegalovirus status with high specificity and sensitivity in both the original and validation cohorts. In vitro tests confirmed that three of the cytomegalovirus-associated TCR beta chains recognize cytomegalovirus antigens. Specific HLA alleles were associated with 15,000 to 20,000 TCR beta sequences at a false discovery rate of 0.05 in a later analysis. In an earlier analysis of some 500 of the donors, most TCR beta V segments appeared in productive rearrangements about 90% or about 30% of the time, broadly matching IMGT annotations. According to a later analysis, most CMV-associated TCR beta chains appeared to be HLA-restricted, and the HLA associations seemed to be driven largely by CMV exposure. A group of highly shared sequence variants was considered likely to be a technical artifact of the sequencing pipeline. A later analysis reported that several top co-occurrence clusters appeared linked to parvovirus B19, influenza, CMV and Epstein-Barr virus. The authors suggested that the approach could potentially be generalized to other disease states and immunological phenotypes. In a later genetic analysis, fewer N-insertions in productive TCRs were reported among donors in an Asian-associated ancestry cluster than the roughly 700-donor mean. The presence/absence analyses assumed that sequencing depth was roughly uniform across donors, and that assumption may not be true. In a later analysis, TCR association rates were found to vary across HLA loci, with the most associated TCRs seen for DRB1 alleles and the fewest for HLA-C alleles. This cohort had only TCR beta chains sequenced, and the lack of alpha or paired-chain data limited which features could be detected. A total of fewer than 200 TCR beta chains were listed by the study as associated with cytomegalovirus. A later analysis found that HLA-associated TCR beta chains were more clonally expanded and had lower generation probabilities than equally common non-associated chains. Strong co-occurrence of HLA alleles, especially DR and DQ, made assigning TCR associations to individual alleles difficult. Correlated functional status among segregating V segments might be attributable to linkage disequilibrium, but an unknown experimental factor could not be ruled out. Across donors, most TCR sequences were observed very rarely, whereas some public TCRs were present in many individuals. Because HLA typing was unavailable for some donors at each locus, only the typed subset was used in association tests. A later genetic analysis associated a missense DCLRE1C variant with V-gene and J-gene trimming of TCR beta chains, and an independent cohort replicated the association.

From its cysteine to its phenylalanine, the CDR3 spans 14 amino acids. CDR3 DNA is the only sequence kept; it has 42 bases, read in frame from the first base. Via the germline V gene, CDR1 is MNHEY and CDR2 SVGAGI. A distance of 10 bases separates the germline ends of V and J, which lose 2 bases and 3 bases respectively. The chain was built from TRBV6-5 and TRBJ1-1; there is no confident call for the D gene. This TCR came from a man in his thirties or forties in good health and CMV-seronegative. The sample was PBMCs. The DNA reads TGTGCCAGCAGTTACAGCCGGCAGGACACTGAAGCTTTCTTT. Translated, this is CASSYSRQDTEAFF.